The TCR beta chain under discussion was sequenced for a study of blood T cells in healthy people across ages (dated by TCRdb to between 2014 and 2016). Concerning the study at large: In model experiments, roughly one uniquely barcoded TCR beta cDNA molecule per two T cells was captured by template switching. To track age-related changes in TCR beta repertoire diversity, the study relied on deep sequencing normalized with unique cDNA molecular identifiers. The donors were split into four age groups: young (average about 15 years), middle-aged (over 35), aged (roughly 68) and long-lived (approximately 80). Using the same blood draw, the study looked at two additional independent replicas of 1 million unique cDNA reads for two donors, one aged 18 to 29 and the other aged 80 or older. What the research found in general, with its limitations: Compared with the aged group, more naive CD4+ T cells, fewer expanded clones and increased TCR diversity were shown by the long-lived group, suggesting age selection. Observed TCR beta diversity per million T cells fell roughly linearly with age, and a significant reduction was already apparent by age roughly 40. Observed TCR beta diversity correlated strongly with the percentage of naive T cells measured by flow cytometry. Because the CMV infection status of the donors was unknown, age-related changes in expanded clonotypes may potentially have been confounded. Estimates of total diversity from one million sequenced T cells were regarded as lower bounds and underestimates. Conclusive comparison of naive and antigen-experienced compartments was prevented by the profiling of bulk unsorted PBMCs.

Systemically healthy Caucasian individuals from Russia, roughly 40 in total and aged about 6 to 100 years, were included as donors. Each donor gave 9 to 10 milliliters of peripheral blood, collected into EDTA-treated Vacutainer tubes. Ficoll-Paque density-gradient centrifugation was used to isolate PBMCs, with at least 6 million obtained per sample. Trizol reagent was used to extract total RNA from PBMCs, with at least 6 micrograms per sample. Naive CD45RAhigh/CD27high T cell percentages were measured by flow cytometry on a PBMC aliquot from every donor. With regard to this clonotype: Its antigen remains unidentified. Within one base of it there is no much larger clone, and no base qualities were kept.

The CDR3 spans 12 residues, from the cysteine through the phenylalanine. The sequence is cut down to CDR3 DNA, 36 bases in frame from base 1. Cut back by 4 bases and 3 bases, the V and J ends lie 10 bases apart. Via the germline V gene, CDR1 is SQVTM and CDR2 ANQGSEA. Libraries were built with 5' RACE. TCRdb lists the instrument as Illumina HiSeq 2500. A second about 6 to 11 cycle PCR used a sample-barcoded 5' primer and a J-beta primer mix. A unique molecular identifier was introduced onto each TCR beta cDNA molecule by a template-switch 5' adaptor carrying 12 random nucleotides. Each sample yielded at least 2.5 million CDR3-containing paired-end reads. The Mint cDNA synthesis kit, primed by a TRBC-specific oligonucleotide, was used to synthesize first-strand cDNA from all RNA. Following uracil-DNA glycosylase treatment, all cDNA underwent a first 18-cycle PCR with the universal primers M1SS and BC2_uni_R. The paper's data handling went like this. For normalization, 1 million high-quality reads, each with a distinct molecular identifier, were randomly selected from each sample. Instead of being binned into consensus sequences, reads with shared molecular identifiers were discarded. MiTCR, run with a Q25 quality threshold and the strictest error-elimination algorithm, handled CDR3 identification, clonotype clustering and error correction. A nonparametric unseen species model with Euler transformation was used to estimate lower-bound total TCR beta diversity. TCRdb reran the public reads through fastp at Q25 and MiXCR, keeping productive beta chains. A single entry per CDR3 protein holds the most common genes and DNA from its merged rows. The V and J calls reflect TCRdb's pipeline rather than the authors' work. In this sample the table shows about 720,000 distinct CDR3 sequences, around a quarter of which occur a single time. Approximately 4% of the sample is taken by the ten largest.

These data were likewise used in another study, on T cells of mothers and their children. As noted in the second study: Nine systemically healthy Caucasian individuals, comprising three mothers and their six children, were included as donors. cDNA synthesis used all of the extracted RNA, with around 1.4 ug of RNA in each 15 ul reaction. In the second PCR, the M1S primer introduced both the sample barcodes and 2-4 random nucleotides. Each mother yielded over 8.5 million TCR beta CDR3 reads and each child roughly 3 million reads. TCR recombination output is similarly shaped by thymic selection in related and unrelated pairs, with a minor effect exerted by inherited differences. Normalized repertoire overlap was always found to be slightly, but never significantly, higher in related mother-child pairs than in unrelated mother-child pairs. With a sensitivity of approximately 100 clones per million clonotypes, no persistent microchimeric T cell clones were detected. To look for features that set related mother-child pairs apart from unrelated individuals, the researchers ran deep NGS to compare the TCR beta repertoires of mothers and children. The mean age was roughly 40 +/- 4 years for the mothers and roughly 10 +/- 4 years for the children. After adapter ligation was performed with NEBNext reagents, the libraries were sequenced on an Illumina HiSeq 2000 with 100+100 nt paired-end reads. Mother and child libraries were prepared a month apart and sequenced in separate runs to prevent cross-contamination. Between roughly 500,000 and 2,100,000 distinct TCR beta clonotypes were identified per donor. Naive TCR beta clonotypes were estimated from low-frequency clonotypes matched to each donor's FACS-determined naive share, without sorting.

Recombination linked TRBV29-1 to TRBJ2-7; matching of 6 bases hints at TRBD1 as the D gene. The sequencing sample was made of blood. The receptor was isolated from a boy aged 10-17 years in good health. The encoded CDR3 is CSVGTEDYEQYF. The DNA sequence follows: TGCAGCGTTGGGACAGAGGACTACGAGCAGTACTTC.